The 18 T cell receptor beta chains in this list originate from one sample, sequenced in a study of blood T cell repertoires in COVID-19 (dated by TCRdb to 2018 to 2020). Library preparation employed the immunoSEQ multiplex PCR assay. This immuneACCESS table, as held by TCRdb, lists in-frame sequences with V and J called but not all clones. Of the missing ones, under half trace to an unresolved V gene in checked studies; the others have no known cause. This sample holds roughly 81,000 clones; approximately 86% were observed only once. The top ten clones comprise about 5% of the sample. Sequenced input: peripheral blood. The source is a man between 40 and 49 years old with acute or convalescent COVID-19.

The rearrangement uses TRBV21-1 and TRBJ2-3; the table calls TRBD2, which could not be checked here. TRBV21-1 is classified as a pseudogene. The length of the CDR3 is 15 residues. CDR3 DNA: TGTGCCAGCAGCCTCACGGGGGGAGGCACAGATACGCAGTATTTT. As protein: CASSLTGGGTDTQYF.

The rearrangement joins TRBV5-1 to TRBJ2-1; TRBD2 agrees at 8 bases. Germline CDR1 reads SGHRS; CDR2 reads YFSETQ. This CDR3 is built from 16 residues. V lost 3 bases to trimming and J lost 10 bases; unmatched junction nucleotides: 15. CDR3 sequence reads: CASSSSLAGQAAEQFF. DNA for the CDR3: TGCGCCAGCAGCTCCTCCTTAGCGGGGCAAGCCGCGGAGCAGTTCTTC. Full variable domain (rest looked up from reference TRBV5-1 and TRBJ2-1): KAGVTQTPRYLIKTRGQQVTLSCSPISGHRSVSWYQQTPGQGLQFLFEYFSETQRNKGNFPGRFSGRQFSNSRSEMNVSTLELGDSALYLCASSSSLAGQAAEQFFGPGTRLTVL.

This chain joins TRBV6-5 and TRBJ1-3; no firm D call. The germline gives CDR1 MNHEY, CDR2 SVGAGI. CDR3 length equals 13 residues. V lost 7 bases, J lost 4 bases, and 11 bases lay in between. The CDR3, as DNA: TGTGCCAGCACGGACTGGATGGGAAACACCATATATTTT. As protein: CASTDWMGNTIYF.

This chain links TRBV30 with TRBJ2-3; TRBD1 is a possible D gene (5 bases). V dropped 5 bases and J dropped 6 bases, with 15 bases sitting between them. The CDR3 covers 13 residues. Per germline, CDR1 GTSNPN and CDR2 SVGIG (reference sequence). The CDR3 sequence is CAWSEGARDTQYF. The CDR3 DNA follows: TGTGCCTGGTCAGAAGGGGCAAGGGATACGCAGTATTTT.

The sample holds many counts of this clone. This chain joins TRBV5-6 and TRBJ1-2; 7 positions match TRBD1. The CDR3 loop spans 14 amino acids. The ends lost 3 bases at V and 2 bases at J; junction bases unmatched: 4. CDR1 SGHDT and CDR2 YYEEEE come from the germline V gene. This chain's CDR3 is CASSSGTVNYGYTF. CDR3 coding DNA: TGTGCCAGCAGCTCAGGGACAGTCAACTATGGCTACACCTTC.

CDR3 loop: CASSSRTSGRVYNEQFF. Written as DNA, the CDR3 is TGTGCCAGCAGCTCAAGGACTAGCGGGAGGGTTTACAATGAGCAGTTCTTC. The rearrangement links TRBV3-1 (or the pseudogene TRBV3-2) to TRBJ2-1; 15 bases are shared with TRBD2. The germline CDR1 and CDR2 sequences are LGHDT and YNNKEL (reference sequence). Losses at the gene ends were 5 bases for V and 4 bases for J; bases not matched to a gene: 6. There are 17 residues in the CDR3.

The DNA of the CDR3 is TGTGCCAGCCGGACAGGGATGAGCACTGAAGCTTTCTTT. This gives the protein CASRTGMSTEAFF. The chain recombines TRBV5-8 with TRBJ1-1, with 8 bases fitting TRBD1. CDR1 is SGHTS, CDR2 YDEGEE, per germline. V was clipped by 7 bases and J by 4 bases; unmatched bases: 6. CDR3 length: 13 amino acids. Looking up the rest from reference TRBV5-8 and TRBJ1-1 gives the full variable domain: EAGVTQSPTHLIKTRGQQATLRCSPISGHTSVYWYQQALGLGLQFLLWYDEGEERNRGNFPPRFSGRQFPNYSSELNVNALELEDSALYLCASRTGMSTEAFFGQGTRLTVV.

This clone appeared once. The chain is built from TRBV4-2 and TRBJ2-5; TRBD2 matches 13 bases. Germline V lookup: CDR1 LGHNA, CDR2 YNFKEQ. The junction had 8 bases not matched to a gene; V was cut back by 4 bases and J by 3 bases. CDR3 length equals 17 residues. The CDR3 here is CASSLPGLAGTEETQYF. CDR3 sequence (DNA): TGTGCCAGCAGCCTCCCGGGACTAGCGGGAACGGAAGAGACCCAGTACTTC.

This sequence joins TRBV5-4 and TRBJ1-2, with 12 bases fitting TRBD1. The V gene's germline CDR1 is SGHNT and CDR2 YYREEE (reference sequence). The CDR3 runs 15 residues. V lost 5 bases to trimming and J lost 7 bases; unmatched junction nucleotides: 9. CDR3: CASRYPGTGGSGYTF. The CDR3 DNA reads TGTGCCAGCAGGTATCCCGGGACAGGGGGCTCTGGCTACACCTTC.

The chain carries TRBV5-1 and TRBJ2-7; 14 bases fit TRBD2. The CDR3 loop spans 17 amino acids. Trimming at V came to 4 bases and at J to 8 bases, leaving 14 bases not matched to a gene. Germline-derived CDR1 and CDR2 are SGHRS and YFSETQ. CDR3 protein: CASSPSPPGTSGSQQYF. CDR3 coding DNA: TGCGCCAGCAGCCCCTCTCCACCCGGGACTAGCGGGAGTCAGCAGTACTTC.

This clone was observed a handful of times. J is TRBJ1-2 and V is TRBV7-2; D unclear. The CDR3 contains 11 residues. Per the germline V gene, CDR1 is SGHTA and CDR2 is FQGNSA. V gave up 3 bases and J gave up 11 bases, with 10 bases separating them. CDR3 protein: CASSLGGGYTF. The CDR3 nucleotides read TGTGCCAGCAGCTTGGGAGGAGGGTACACCTTC.

This clone was observed once. CDR3 residues: CASSWTGRTEAFF. The CDR3 region has the DNA TGTGCCAGCAGTTGGACAGGGCGGACTGAAGCTTTCTTT. The chain uses TRBV6-5 and TRBJ1-1; 8 nucleotides align to TRBD1. The CDR3 is made up of 13 amino acids. Unmatched junction bases numbered 3, after V lost 4 bases and J lost 5 bases. CDR1 and CDR2 (germline): MNHEY, SVGAGI.

The chain has TRBV29-1 and TRBJ2-7; TRBD1 agrees at 11 bases. The V segment lost 6 bases and the J segment 6 bases; nucleotides outside the gene matches: 7. The germline gives CDR1 SQVTM, CDR2 ANQGSEA. The CDR3 has 13 residues. CDR3 sequence: CSVEDRGRFEQYF. In nucleotides, the CDR3 is TGCAGCGTAGAGGACAGGGGGCGGTTCGAGCAGTACTTC.

This rearrangement joins TRBV25-1 to TRBJ1-3, with a tentative D call TRBD1 (6 bases). The CDR3 is made up of 17 amino acids. Trimming removed 5 bases from V and 0 bases from J, with 17 bases in between. Germline V gives CDR1 MGHDK, CDR2 SYGVNS. Written as DNA, the CDR3 is TGTGCCAGCAGTCCACCGACAGGCATTAACTCTGGAAACACCATATATTTT. Its protein product is CASSPPTGINSGNTIYF.

The chain couples TRBV7-2 to TRBJ1-6; D might be TRBD1 (6 bases). Germline CDR1 and CDR2: SGHTA and FQGNSA. V lost 4 bases to trimming and J lost 2 bases, with 18 bases between them. The CDR3 is 18 residues long. The CDR3 coding sequence is TGTGCCAGCAGCTCGCCCGAGGGGGGGGGCACCTATAATTCACCCCTCCACTTT. Translation: CASSSPEGGGTYNSPLHF.

The rearrangement joins TRBV11-2 to TRBJ1-2; 7 bases fit TRBD1. The trim removed 0 bases at V and 5 bases at J, leaving 6 bases unmatched. The CDR3 has 15 residues. The germline V gene encodes CDR1 SGHAT and CDR2 FQNNGV. The CDR3 spells CASSLEGQKLYGYTF. The CDR3 DNA is TGTGCCAGCAGCTTAGAGGGACAGAAACTATATGGCTACACCTTC.

V usage is TRBV19 and J usage is TRBJ2-1, with 12 bases matching TRBD2. The CDR3 totals 13 residues. Germline V gives CDR1 LNHDA, CDR2 SQIVND (reference sequence). V gave up 5 bases and J gave up 16 bases; unmatched junction bases: 9. CDR3 sequence (DNA): TGTGCCAGTAGTGTTAAGACTAGCGGGAGTGGATTCTTC. Encoded protein: CASSVKTSGSGFF.

CDR3 residues: CASGLSGGAYNEQFF. The CDR3 coding sequence is TGTGCTAGTGGTTTGAGCGGGGGGGCCTACAATGAGCAGTTCTTC. The chain is built from TRBV12-5 and TRBJ2-1; 10 bases align to TRBD2. V lost 2 bases, J lost 2 bases, and 0 bases stayed unmatched. Per the germline V gene, CDR1 is LGHNT and CDR2 is FRNRAP. This CDR3 contains 15 residues.